This T cell receptor beta chain was observed in a study of T cells in Graves' hyperthyroidism and ophthalmopathy. A remark on this clonotype: One base away lies a much larger clone, so this may be a sequencing read error. The CDR3 ends on some other residue instead of the conserved phenylalanine or tryptophan, so this is likely a read error.

Authors of the study amplified TCR beta CDR3 regions from RNA transcripts. The HTBI set primed first-round TCR CDR3 RT-PCR. From the multiplex PCR reads, TCRdb called clonotypes with MiXCR, one entry per CDR3 protein. Of 730,000 or so distinct CDR3 sequences listed, around 20% are singletons. The specimen was blood. The receptor's source is a woman aged 50 to 60 with Graves' hyperthyroidism that later progressed to Graves' ophthalmopathy.

CDR3 protein: CASSPGFTAQETQYV. The CDR3 bases are TGCGCCAGCAGCCCCGGTTTTACAGCTCAAGAGACCCAGTACGTC. The chain joins TRBV5-1 to TRBJ2-5; no firm D call. Germline V gene lookup returns CDR1 SGHRS and CDR2 YFSETQ. This CDR3 is 15 amino acids long. Trimming removed 4 bases from V and 2 bases from J, with 15 bases in between.